The 21 T cell receptor beta chains below were found in one sample sequenced in a study of vaccination effects on CD4 cells after COVID-19. The protocol was immunoSEQ multiplex PCR, while the TCRdb copy is restricted to in-frame clones and leaves out a portion. The sample carries around 30,000 clones, over 70% recorded once. No antigen has been assigned to these receptors. Viral peptide pool expansion of antigen-specific CD4+ T cells preceded sequencing in the ViraFEST assay. The culture ran for nine to ten days, and then CD4+ T cells were isolated. BNT162b2 vaccine or mRNA-1273 vaccine was given to participants in two doses. The sample here was CD4+ T cells from PBMCs cultured with HCoV-229E spike peptides, taken after COVID-19 vaccination. These receptor sequences come from a human donor who received a COVID-19 vaccine.

The chain combines TRBV6-5 with TRBJ2-5, with D unclear. The CDR3 runs to 11 residues. Germline V gene sequence: CDR1 MNHEY, CDR2 SVGAGI. Trimming shortened V by 5 bases and J by 7 bases, and 8 bases separated the two germline ends. DNA of the CDR3: TGTGCCAGCAGTCGCCGTGGGACCCAGTACTTC. Translating it yields CASSRRGTQYF.

The chain employs TRBV2 and TRBJ2-1; 11 positions agree with TRBD2. This CDR3 comprises 16 residues. With 10 bases clipped from V and 9 bases from J, the junction kept 17 bases outside the gene matches. CDR1 is SNHLY, CDR2 FYNNEI, per germline. The CDR3 loop is CAIKGGLAGGFGEQFF. CDR3 DNA sequence: TGTGCCATAAAAGGGGGTCTAGCGGGGGGTTTCGGTGAGCAGTTCTTC.

The chain combines TRBV7-2 with TRBJ2-3; D assignment may be TRBD1 or TRBD2 (5 bases each). V was pared by 2 bases and J by 6 bases, with 15 bases between. The length of the CDR3 is 15 residues. Germline CDR1 is SGHTA and CDR2 is FQGNSA. CDR3 DNA sequence: TGTGCCAGCAGCTTACTTGTTTTTGAGGGGGATACGCAGTATTTT. Translated, it gives CASSLLVFEGDTQYF.

This clone appeared a few times. The chain has TRBV12-5 and TRBJ1-1, with no clear D. Germline CDR1 LGHNT, CDR2 FRNRAP. Trimming removed 7 bases from V and 5 bases from J, with 14 bases in between. CDR3 length: 13 amino acids. CDR3 sequence: CASALEEGTEAFF. CDR3 nucleotide sequence: TGTGCTAGTGCTCTAGAGGAGGGTACTGAAGCTTTCTTT.

The gene calls are TRBV15 and TRBJ2-5; 7 nucleotides align to TRBD2. The CDR3 extends over 14 amino acids. V was pared by 5 bases and J by 4 bases, with 7 bases of the junction left unmatched. Germline V gene sequence: CDR1 LNHNV, CDR2 YYDKDF (reference sequence). The CDR3 DNA reads as TGTGCCACCAGCCGCGCGGGAGTGCGAGAGACCCAGTACTTC. Protein sequence: CATSRAGVRETQYF.

CDR3 DNA: TGTGCCAGCAGTGAACTGTTCAATGAGCAGTTCTTC. Translation gives CASSELFNEQFF. The chain uses TRBV2 and TRBJ2-1, with D unclear. The V gene's germline CDR1 is SNHLY and CDR2 FYNNEI. V lost 2 bases, J lost 6 bases, and 5 bases lay in between. The CDR3 extends over 12 amino acids.

V gene TRBV19 combines with J gene TRBJ1-3; no clear D. The CDR3 is 12 amino acids. Germline-derived CDR1 and CDR2 are LNHDA and SQIVND (reference sequence). With 3 bases removed from V and 2 bases from J, the gap between germline ends came to 2 bases. This chain's CDR3 is CASSITGNTIYF. The DNA of the CDR3 is TGTGCCAGTAGTATCACTGGAAACACCATATATTTT.

The CDR3 DNA reads as TGTGCCAGCAACAGGGGAGGCAATCAGCCCCAGCATTTT. Its translation: CASNRGGNQPQHF. The V and J genes are TRBV5-5 and TRBJ1-5; TRBD1 matches at 7 bases. The CDR3 spans 13 residues. V gave up 6 bases and J gave up 2 bases; unmatched junction bases: 2. The germline V gene has CDR1 SGHKS and CDR2 YYEKEE (reference sequence).

The chain has TRBV5-1 and TRBJ1-1; no clear D. The V end lost 5 bases, the J end lost 5 bases, and 19 bases lay between the germline ends. CDR1 and CDR2 from the germline V gene are SGHRS and YFSETQ. The CDR3 has 15 amino acids. CDR3 coding DNA: TGCGCCAGCAGTTATTTGGGTATGGCGGGAACTGAAGCTTTCTTT. Protein sequence: CASSYLGMAGTEAFF.

This chain links TRBV18 with TRBJ1-3, with D possibly being TRBD1 (6 bases). Trimming took 3 bases from V and 0 from J, leaving 12 bases between them. The CDR3 extends over 16 amino acids. Germline CDR1 and CDR2: KGHSH and LQKENI. The CDR3 nucleotides are TGTGCCAGCTCACCCGGGACATATGTCTCTGGAAACACCATATATTTT. Protein sequence: CASSPGTYVSGNTIYF.

This clone turned up a few times. The chain carries TRBV5-4 and TRBJ2-2; TRBD2 agrees at 11 bases. The CDR3 covers 16 residues. The junction had 3 bases not matched to a gene; V was cut back by 0 bases and J by 5 bases. The V gene's germline CDR1 is SGHNT and CDR2 YYREEE (reference sequence). This chain's CDR3 is CASSLGGTSGTGELFF. CDR3 DNA: TGTGCCAGCAGCTTGGGGGGGACTAGCGGTACCGGGGAGCTGTTTTTT.

The chain employs TRBV14 and TRBJ2-3; 12 nucleotides agree with TRBD2. The V segment lost 4 bases and the J segment 2 bases; nucleotides outside the gene matches: 4. Germline CDR1 and CDR2: SGHDN and FVKESK. The CDR3 consists of 16 residues. DNA for the CDR3: TGTGCCAGCAGCCGACTAGCGGGAGCAAACACAGATACGCAGTATTTT. It is translated as CASSRLAGANTDTQYF. Based on the CDR3 plus reference TRBV14 and TRBJ2-3, the full variable domain is EAGVTQFPSHSVIEKGQTVTLRCDPISGHDNLYWYRRVMGKEIKFLLHFVKESKQDESGMPNNRFLAERTGGTYSTLKVQPAELEDSGVYFCASSRLAGANTDTQYFGPGTRLTVL.

The chain has TRBV19 and TRBJ1-1; 8 bases match TRBD1. The junction had 13 bases not matched to a gene; V was cut back by 7 bases and J by 6 bases. CDR3 length equals 15 residues. Germline assignment: CDR1 LNHDA and CDR2 SQIVND (reference sequence). CDR3 sequence (DNA): TGTGCCAGTAACTCAATTAGGACAGGGAAGGCTGAAGCTTTCTTT. As protein: CASNSIRTGKAEAFF. Using reference TRBV19 and TRBJ1-1 for the parts outside the CDR3, the full variable domain is DGGITQSPKYLFRKEGQNVTLSCEQNLNHDAMYWYRQDPGQGLRLIYYSQIVNDFQKGDIAEGYSVSREKKESFPLTVTSAQKNPTAFYLCASNSIRTGKAEAFFGQGTRLTVV.

This sequence joins TRBV5-4 and TRBJ2-7; D ambiguous. Trimming left V 4 bases short and J 6 bases short, with 17 bases between. Germline assignment: CDR1 SGHNT and CDR2 YYREEE (reference sequence). This CDR3 comprises 14 residues. CDR3 sequence (DNA): TGTGCCAGCAGCCCCTCGTTCGCCTCGCGCGAGCAGTACTTC. This encodes CASSPSFASREQYF.

V is TRBV3-1 (or the pseudogene TRBV3-2) and J is TRBJ1-1; 7 bases fit TRBD1. This CDR3 spans 14 amino acids. In germline, CDR1 is LGHDT, CDR2 YNNKEL (reference sequence). J lost 3 bases, V lost 3 bases, and 4 bases had no gene match. CDR3 loop: CASSHETGDTEAFF. For the CDR3, the DNA is TGTGCCAGCAGCCATGAAACAGGGGACACTGAAGCTTTCTTT.

The V and J genes are TRBV19 and TRBJ1-5, with a tentative D call TRBD1 (5 bases). Germline CDR1 LNHDA, CDR2 SQIVND (reference sequence). The CDR3 consists of 16 residues. V was clipped by 1 base and J by 3 bases, with 13 bases between them. The CDR3 region is CASSIGGERDNQPQHF. CDR3 DNA sequence: TGTGCCAGTAGTATAGGGGGGGAGCGGGACAATCAGCCCCAGCATTTT. Looking up the rest from reference TRBV19 and TRBJ1-5 gives the full variable domain: DGGITQSPKYLFRKEGQNVTLSCEQNLNHDAMYWYRQDPGQGLRLIYYSQIVNDFQKGDIAEGYSVSREKKESFPLTVTSAQKNPTAFYLCASSIGGERDNQPQHFGDGTRLSIL.

The CDR3 spells CASSLGGKETQYF. CDR3 in DNA: TGTGCCAGCAGCTTAGGCGGTAAAGAGACCCAGTACTTC. The rearrangement links TRBV11-3 to TRBJ2-5, with D unresolved. Germline lookup yields CDR1 SGHNT and CDR2 YENEEA. The CDR3 is made up of 13 amino acids. V lost 1 base, J lost 3 bases, and 6 bases lay in between.

The chain employs TRBV6-1 and TRBJ2-3; the match to TRBD1 covers 9 bases. The germline CDR1 and CDR2 sequences are MNHNS and SASEGT. With 2 bases clipped from V and 4 bases from J, the junction kept 4 bases outside the gene matches. There are 15 residues in the CDR3. The CDR3 nucleotides are TGTGCCAGCAGTGAAAGGAGACAGGGGGCAGATACGCAGTATTTT. Translation: CASSERRQGADTQYF.

The chain is built from TRBV3-1 (or the pseudogene TRBV3-2) and TRBJ2-7; D gene uncertain. This CDR3 is 13 amino acids long. The V and J ends lost 1 base and 0 bases respectively, with 4 bases between them. CDR1 is LGHDT, CDR2 YNNKEL, per germline (reference sequence). The CDR3 loop reads CASSQADSYEQYF. As DNA, the CDR3 is TGTGCCAGCAGCCAAGCCGACTCCTACGAGCAGTACTTC.

This rearrangement joins TRBV19 to TRBJ1-2; D is uncertain. Deletions cut 0 bases from V and 8 bases from J, with 16 bases between. Germline V lookup: CDR1 LNHDA, CDR2 SQIVND (reference sequence). The CDR3 covers 15 residues. CDR3 sequence (DNA): TGTGCCAGTAGTATAGATCTCCGGGGTTTTCGGGGCTACACCTTC. Protein: CASSIDLRGFRGYTF.

The V and J genes are TRBV9 and TRBJ1-1; D unresolved. The V gene lost 0 bases and the J gene lost 0 bases, with 15 bases spanning the gap. The CDR3 extends over 17 amino acids. Germline V lookup: CDR1 SGDLS, CDR2 YYNGEE. CDR3 sequence reads: CASSVAVKAGVNTEAFF. As DNA, the CDR3 is TGTGCCAGCAGCGTAGCTGTTAAAGCGGGCGTGAACACTGAAGCTTTCTTT.